Shown below are 4 T cell receptor beta chains from a single sample sequenced in a study of OX40 agonist ivuxolimab in advanced cancers. Sequencing was performed with immunoSEQ multiplex PCR; in TCRdb, only in-frame clones are kept and a portion is missing. The data show about 100,000 clones, about 89% seen once. The source material was CD4+ or CD8+ T cells sorted from blood, sampled in a trial of the OX40 agonist ivuxolimab. These receptors all come from an adult with an advanced solid tumor such as melanoma, head and neck, liver or kidney cancer.

CDR3 in DNA: TGCGCCAGCAGCTTGATCGCCTCCGGGACACGGACCTACGAGCAGTACTTC. This encodes CASSLIASGTRTYEQYF. V is TRBV5-1 and J is TRBJ2-7; tentatively, D is TRBD1 (6 bases). The V and J ends lost 1 base and 2 bases respectively, with 19 bases between them. Germline V gene lookup returns CDR1 SGHRS and CDR2 YFSETQ. The CDR3 runs to 17 residues. The full variable domain, in which reference TRBV5-1 and TRBJ2-7 provide the parts outside the CDR3, is KAGVTQTPRYLIKTRGQQVTLSCSPISGHRSVSWYQQTPGQGLQFLFEYFSETQRNKGNFPGRFSGRQFSNSRSEMNVSTLELGDSALYLCASSLIASGTRTYEQYFGPGTRLTVT.

The chain employs TRBV6-4 and TRBJ2-3, with a possible D match to TRBD1 (6 bases). This CDR3 is built from 13 residues. V was clipped by 4 bases and J by 3 bases, with 8 bases between them. Germline-derived CDR1 and CDR2 are MRHNA and SNTAGT. The CDR3 nucleotides read TGTGCCAGCAGTGCGCAGGGGACAGATACGCAGTATTTT. This encodes CASSAQGTDTQYF.

This chain joins TRBV5-1 and TRBJ2-1; 13 nucleotides match TRBD2. The V segment lost 2 bases and the J segment 4 bases; nucleotides outside the gene matches: 15. The germline V gene has CDR1 SGHRS and CDR2 YFSETQ. This CDR3 has 20 residues. The CDR3 DNA is TGCGCCAGCAGCTTAGGTTTCTGGGGACTAGCGGGATTAACATACAATGAGCAGTTCTTC. This encodes CASSLGFWGLAGLTYNEQFF.

This chain joins TRBV7-9 and TRBJ2-2; D not certain. Trimming pared 3 bases from V and 7 bases from J, leaving 6 bases between. Germline CDR1 is SEHNR and CDR2 is FQNEAQ (reference sequence). CDR3 length: 12 residues. The CDR3 protein is CASSFLFGELFF. The CDR3 nucleotides are TGTGCCAGCAGCTTTTTGTTCGGGGAGCTGTTTTTT.